The source of this TCR beta chain is a study of tumor-infiltrating lymphocytes in primary liver carcinoma. Overall study results and limits: Merely some 8-25% of top clones spanned all five tumor regions. Lesser overlap characterized tumor-adjacent and tumor-blood pairs relative to tumor region pairs.

Using a constant-region primer together with ProtoScript II reverse transcriptase, TCR beta cDNA was made from roughly 500 ng of total RNA. Researchers made the TCR beta libraries by running three nested multiplex PCR rounds with slightly modified ARM-PCR. The opening two PCR rounds, ten to eleven cycles each, paired TRBV1-TRBV30 forward primers with a C-beta reverse primer. A single record per CDR3 protein comes from TCRdb applying MiXCR to the multiplex PCR reads. The table has about 44,000 distinct CDR3 sequences, over 65% seen once; the top ten hold 20% to 30%. This CDR3 region has 14 residues. Germline values: CDR1 SEHNR, CDR2 FQNEAQ (reference sequence). Note on this clonotype: Its antigen remains unknown. Just one base apart from a much larger clone, this may be a read error.

Co-extracting RNA and DNA was done with about 17-31 mg of unsorted bulk tissue as input. Chronic HBV infection was present, with no prior treatment. V and J are TRBV7-9 and TRBJ2-2; no reliable D call. This receptor was identified in a man aged 35 to 55 with primary liver carcinoma and hepatitis B virus infection. Sequencing was carried out using liver tumor tissue from sampling region 3. Described subset: tumor region T3, left-lateral pole. CDR3 loop: CANSLGSLTGELFF. CDR3 DNA sequence: TGTGCCAACAGCTTAGGCAGTTTGACCGGGGAGCTGTTTTTT.